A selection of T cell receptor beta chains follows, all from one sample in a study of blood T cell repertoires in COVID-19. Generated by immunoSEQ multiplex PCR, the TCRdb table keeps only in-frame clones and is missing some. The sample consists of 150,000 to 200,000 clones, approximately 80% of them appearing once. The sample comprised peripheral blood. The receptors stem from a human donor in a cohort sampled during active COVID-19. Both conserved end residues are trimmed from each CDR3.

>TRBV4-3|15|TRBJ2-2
ASSLLGLAGSTGELF
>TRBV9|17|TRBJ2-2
ASSSRSGTSGEHTGELF
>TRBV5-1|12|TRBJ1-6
ASSLVGQASPLH
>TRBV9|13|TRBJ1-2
ASSHQGVRGYGYT
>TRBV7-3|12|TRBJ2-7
ASSLGERAYEQY
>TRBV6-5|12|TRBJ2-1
ASRRLAGETEQF
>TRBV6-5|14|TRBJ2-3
ASSSSSDREADTQY
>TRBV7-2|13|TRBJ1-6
ASSLGTGSYSPLH
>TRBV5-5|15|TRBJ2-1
ASSLVPSGRARYEQF
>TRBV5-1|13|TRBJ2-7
ASSNRTSGGYEQY
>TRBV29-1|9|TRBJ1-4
SVIGREKLF
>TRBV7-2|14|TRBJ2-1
ASSLVAGGGPHEQF
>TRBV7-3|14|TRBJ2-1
ASSSPQRDPYNEQF
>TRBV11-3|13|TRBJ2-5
ASSTRTSGGETQY
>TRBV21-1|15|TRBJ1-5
ASSKGRGLYSNQPQH
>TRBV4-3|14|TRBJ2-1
ASSQSGTGSYNEQF
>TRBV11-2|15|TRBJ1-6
ASSFTPGQAYNSPLH
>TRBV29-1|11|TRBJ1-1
SVVEGWGTEAF
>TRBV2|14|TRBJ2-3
ASSRASGALGDTQY
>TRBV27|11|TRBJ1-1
ASSPTENTEAF
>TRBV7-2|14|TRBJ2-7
ASSFPSLVYPYEQY
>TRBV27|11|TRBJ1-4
ASRQGVLEKLF
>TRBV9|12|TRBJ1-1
ASSGQFANTEAF
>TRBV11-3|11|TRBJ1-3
ASSSGQLNTIY
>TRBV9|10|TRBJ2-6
ASSEPPDVLT
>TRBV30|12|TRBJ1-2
AWSSGAGSYGYT
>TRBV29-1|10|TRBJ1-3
SVAGSGNTIY
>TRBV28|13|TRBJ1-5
ASQQDTVGNQPQH
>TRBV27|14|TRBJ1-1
ASSLKGQGGNTEAF
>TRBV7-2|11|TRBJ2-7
ASSVGAAYEQY
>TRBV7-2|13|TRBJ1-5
ASSSYRGGNQPQH
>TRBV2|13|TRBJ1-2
ASSDAGTVGNGYT
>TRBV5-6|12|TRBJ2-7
ASSSPSGGYEQY
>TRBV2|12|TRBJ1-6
ASLDRALWSPLH
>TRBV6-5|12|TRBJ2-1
ASGLTGGRNEQF
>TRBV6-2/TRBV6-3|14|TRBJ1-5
ASSYGHVLSNQPQH
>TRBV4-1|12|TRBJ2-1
ASSHGTGGNEQF
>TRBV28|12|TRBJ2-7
ASSFLGGPYEQY
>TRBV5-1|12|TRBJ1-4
ASSYSGGGEKLF
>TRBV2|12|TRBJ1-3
ASRFDRNGNTIY
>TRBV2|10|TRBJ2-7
ASRDSSYEQY